This T cell receptor (beta chain) was sequenced in a study of blood T cell repertoires in COVID-19. Study information: PBMCs, B-cell-depleted T cells, or T cells provided the cDNA or gDNA that made up the material.

Only one count was recorded for this clone. The germline V and J ends were trimmed by 2 bases and 5 bases, with 7 bases remaining between them. This CDR3 has 13 residues. Germline CDR1 reads GTSNPN; CDR2 reads SVGIG (reference sequence). TCRdb's table, derived via immunoSEQ multiplex PCR, lists solely in-frame clones and lacks some. The sample shows roughly 280,000 clones, about nine tenths of them seen only once. The rearrangement links TRBV30 to TRBJ1-6; D ambiguous. Sequencing input: peripheral blood. The source is a woman in her thirties with COVID-19, enrolled during active disease. CDR3 residues: CAWSNSNNSPLHF. The CDR3 DNA is TGTGCCTGGAGTAATAGCAATAATTCACCCCTCCACTTT.